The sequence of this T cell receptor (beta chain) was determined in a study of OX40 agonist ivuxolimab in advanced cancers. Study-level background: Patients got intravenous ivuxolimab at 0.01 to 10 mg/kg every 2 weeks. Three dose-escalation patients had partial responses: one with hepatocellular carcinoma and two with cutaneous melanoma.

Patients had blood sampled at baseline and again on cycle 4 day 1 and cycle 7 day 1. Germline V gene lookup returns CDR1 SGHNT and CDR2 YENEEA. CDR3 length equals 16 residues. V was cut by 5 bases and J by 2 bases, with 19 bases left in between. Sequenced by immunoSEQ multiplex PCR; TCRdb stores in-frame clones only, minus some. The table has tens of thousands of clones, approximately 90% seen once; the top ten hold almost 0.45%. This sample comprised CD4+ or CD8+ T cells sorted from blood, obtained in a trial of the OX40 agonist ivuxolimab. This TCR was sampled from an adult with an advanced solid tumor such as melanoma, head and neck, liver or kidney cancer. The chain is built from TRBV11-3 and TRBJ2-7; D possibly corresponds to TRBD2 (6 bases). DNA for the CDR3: TGTGCCAGCAGCCCCTCCTTGGGGGGATCAACCTACGAGCAGTACTTC. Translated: CASSPSLGGSTYEQYF.